The 19 T cell receptor beta chains below were found in one sample sequenced in a study of shared clonotypes between healthy human individuals. Profiling relied on immunoSEQ multiplex PCR, and the TCRdb table lists in-frame clones only, not all of them. Of about 560,000 clones listed, roughly 79% are singletons. Source material: PBMCs. These receptors came from a woman aged 40 to 49 in good health. Some clones in this sample may be carry-over from other donors' samples.

This clone is a singleton in its sample. The chain uses TRBV7-8 and TRBJ2-1; D might be TRBD2 (6 bases). This CDR3 is 15 amino acids long. The V end was cut by 1 base, the J end by 4 bases, with 11 bases between. Germline CDR1 reads SGHVS; CDR2 reads FQNEAQ. The CDR3 DNA reads TGTGCCAGCAGCTTAGAGGGAGGCCTGTACAATGAGCAGTTCTTC. Protein product: CASSLEGGLYNEQFF.

The chain is built from TRBV9 and TRBJ1-2; the D is unclear. V lost 4 bases and J lost 7, with 17 bases in between. CDR1 SGDLS and CDR2 YYNGEE come from the germline V gene. This CDR3 region has 14 residues. CDR3 in amino acids: CASSLADGPRGYTF. Here the CDR3 DNA reads TGTGCCAGCAGCCTGGCGGACGGCCCTCGTGGCTACACCTTC.

V gene TRBV7-9 combines with J gene TRBJ2-2, with 7 bases identical to TRBD2. The CDR3 covers 14 residues. CDR1 and CDR2 (germline): SEHNR, FQNEAQ (reference sequence). The V gene end was trimmed by 5 bases and the J gene end by 3 bases; junction bases not matched to a gene: 3. The CDR3 sequence: CASSPRGDTGELFF. The CDR3 DNA is TGTGCCAGCAGCCCCCGGGGGGACACCGGGGAGCTGTTTTTT.

The rearrangement joins TRBV15 to TRBJ2-3, with D perhaps matching TRBD2 (5 bases). Germline-derived CDR1 and CDR2 are LNHNV and YYDKDF (reference sequence). V was trimmed by 0 bases and J by 1 base, leaving 14 bases between them. This CDR3 is 17 amino acids long. The CDR3 is CATSRDHLGDGTDTQYF. As DNA, the CDR3 is TGTGCCACCAGCAGAGATCATCTGGGAGACGGCACAGATACGCAGTATTTT.

The V gene is TRBV7-2, the J gene TRBJ2-5; 12 bases match TRBD2. The CDR3 loop spans 17 amino acids. J lost 6 bases, V lost 4 bases, and 12 bases had no gene match. The germline V gene encodes CDR1 SGHTA and CDR2 FQGNSA. The CDR3 nucleotides read TGTGCCAGCAGCTGGACTAGCGGGACCGCTTTACAACAGACCCAGTACTTC. Translated: CASSWTSGTALQQTQYF.

This clone was detected once. This chain links TRBV11-1 with TRBJ2-2; 14 bases map to TRBD2. This CDR3 comprises 17 residues. Per the germline V gene, CDR1 is SGHAT and CDR2 is FQDESV (reference sequence). V was pared by 5 bases and J by 8 bases, with 10 bases of the junction left unmatched. CDR3 coding DNA: TGTGCCAGCAGCCTCCGGTCGGGACTAGCGGGAGCGGGGGAGCTGTTTTTT. Translated, it gives CASSLRSGLAGAGELFF.

The chain couples TRBV6-5 to TRBJ2-7; D gene unclear. Germline V gives CDR1 MNHEY, CDR2 SVGAGI. Trimming took 0 bases from V and 2 from J, leaving 11 bases between them. The CDR3 has 15 amino acids. The chain's CDR3 is CASSYSNFATYEQYF. The CDR3 bases are TGTGCCAGCAGTTACTCGAATTTCGCAACCTACGAGCAGTACTTC.

About this clone itself: Since a far larger clone is one base different, this is likely a read error. The gene calls are TRBV18 and TRBJ1-1; no firm D call. V lost 6 bases to trimming and J lost 0 bases, with 11 bases between them. This CDR3 region has 14 residues. Germline lookup yields CDR1 KGHSH and CDR2 LQKENI. CDR3 sequence (DNA): TGTGCCAGCTCCGCTGGATTCGTGAACACTGAAGCTTTCTTT. Encoded protein: CASSAGFVNTEAFF.

This chain connects TRBV4-3 to TRBJ1-1; D possibly corresponds to TRBD1 (5 bases). Between the trimmed V and J ends, which lost 0 bases and 7 bases, there was a span of 15 bases. Germline CDR1 LGHNA, CDR2 YSLEER. The CDR3 contains 15 residues. The CDR3 sequence: CASSQEGRGGFEAFF. The CDR3 region has the DNA TGCGCCAGCAGCCAAGAGGGTCGGGGGGGATTTGAAGCTTTCTTT.

The chain carries TRBV25-1 and TRBJ2-3; tentative D call: TRBD1 (5 bases). Per the germline V gene, CDR1 is MGHDK and CDR2 is SYGVNS. Trimming cost V 4 bases and J 2 bases, with 13 bases left between them. CDR3 length equals 15 residues. Here the CDR3 DNA reads TGTGCCAGCAGTGCCCACAGTGGGGCCACAGATACGCAGTATTTT. Protein sequence: CASSAHSGATDTQYF.

The chain employs TRBV29-1 and TRBJ2-5, with 12 nucleotides matching TRBD2. The assigned J gene may be wrong: the sequence end matches TRBJ2-7 better. The CDR3 loop spans 13 amino acids. CDR1 and CDR2 (germline): SQVTM, ANQGSEA. The CDR3 region is CSVWTSGNYEQYF. CDR3 in DNA: TGCAGCGTTTGGACTAGCGGGAACTACGAGCAGTACTTC.

The chain combines TRBV4-2 with TRBJ1-5; no firm D call. This CDR3 comprises 14 residues. Trimming pared 6 bases from V and 4 bases from J, leaving 13 bases between. Germline V gene data show CDR1 as LGHNA and CDR2 as YNFKEQ. DNA for the CDR3: TGTGCCAGCAGTAACCCGGGAGCAAATCAGCCCCAGCATTTT. This gives the protein CASSNPGANQPQHF.

This clone turned up a few times. V usage is TRBV18 and J usage is TRBJ2-7; possibly TRBD1 for D (6 bases). The CDR3 is made up of 14 amino acids. Germline V gives CDR1 KGHSH, CDR2 LQKENI. Trimming shortened V by 3 bases and J by 2 bases, and 11 bases separated the two germline ends. The CDR3 protein is CASSPGTPTYEQYF. For the CDR3, the DNA is TGTGCCAGCTCACCCGGGACACCGACCTACGAGCAGTACTTC.

V usage is TRBV11-2 and J usage is TRBJ2-1, with 9 positions matching TRBD2. The germline V gene encodes CDR1 SGHAT and CDR2 FQNNGV. CDR3 length equals 14 residues. The junction had 4 bases not matched to a gene; V was cut back by 3 bases and J by 7 bases. The chain's CDR3 is CASSLGGRGNEQFF. The CDR3, as DNA: TGTGCCAGCAGCTTGGGCGGGAGGGGGAATGAGCAGTTCTTC.

About this clone itself: A junction end diverges from the germline sequence, so it may reflect a read error. V and J are TRBV7-2 and TRBJ1-1; no reliable D call. The CDR3 spans 14 residues. Per the germline V gene, CDR1 is SGHTA and CDR2 is FQGNSA. The CDR3 bases are TGTGCCAGCACCTTACTACTCAGTAACACTGAAGCTTTCTTT. Its translation: CASTLLLSNTEAFF. The whole variable domain, remainder taken from reference TRBV7-2 and TRBJ1-1, is GAGVSQSPSNKVTEKGKDVELRCDPISGHTALYWYRQSLGQGLEFLIYFQGNSAPDKSGLPSDRFSAERTGGSVSTLTIQRTQQEDSAVYLCASTLLLSNTEAFFGQGTRLTVV.

The chain joins TRBV5-1 to TRBJ2-6; 8 positions match TRBD1. J was trimmed by 5 bases and V by 1 base; bases with no gene match: 2. The CDR3 extends over 15 amino acids. In germline, CDR1 is SGHRS, CDR2 YFSETQ. CDR3 DNA: TGCGCCAGCAGCTTGACAGGGGGAAGGGCCAACGTCCTGACTTTC. Encoded protein: CASSLTGGRANVLTF.

The chain uses TRBV2 and TRBJ2-7; D gene ambiguous. Germline V gives CDR1 SNHLY, CDR2 FYNNEI. There are 13 residues in the CDR3. Trimming pared 3 bases from V and 5 bases from J, leaving 11 bases between. The CDR3 region is CASSDRYQDEQYF. The DNA for the CDR3 is TGTGCCAGCAGTGATCGGTATCAGGACGAGCAGTACTTC.

This chain links TRBV2 with TRBJ2-7, with 7 positions matching TRBD2. This CDR3 contains 16 residues. V lost 2 bases to trimming and J lost 4 bases; unmatched junction nucleotides: 11. Germline lookup yields CDR1 SNHLY and CDR2 FYNNEI. CDR3: CASSEIIGRARYEQYF. The DNA for the CDR3 is TGTGCCAGCAGTGAAATTATAGGGAGGGCCCGGTACGAGCAGTACTTC.

J is TRBJ1-2 and V is TRBV7-9; D not certain. This CDR3 comprises 12 residues. Per the germline V gene, CDR1 is SEHNR and CDR2 is FQNEAQ (reference sequence). V lost 5 bases and J 4 bases, leaving 8 bases between the germline ends. The CDR3 DNA sequence: TGTGCCAGCAGCCCCGGGGTCTATGGCTACACCTTC. It translates to CASSPGVYGYTF.